This TCR beta chain was recovered during a study of vaccination effects on CD4 cells after COVID-19. For the study at large: Antigen-specific CD4+ T cell clonotypes were called by their expansion after viral peptide-pool culture in ViraFEST. A couple of convalescent patients provided samples 16 days and one week prevaccination.

Assay: immunoSEQ multiplex PCR; the TCRdb copy retains only in-frame clones and omits some. The sample records tens of thousands of clones, approximately 72% being singletons. Upon completion of more than 9 days in culture, CD4+ T cells were isolated. Cultures received IL-2 medium that replaced half the medium on days 3 and 7. To note about this clone: Its antigen is not identified.

Looked up from germline, CDR1 is LNHDA and CDR2 is SQIVND (reference sequence). J lost 1 base, V lost 4 bases, and 3 bases had no gene match. The CDR3 has 14 residues. This TCR derives from a human donor who had a prior SARS-CoV-2 infection. The genes are TRBV19 and TRBJ1-1, with 7 nucleotides matching TRBD1. The sequencing here drew on CD4+ T cells from PBMCs cultured without peptide, taken before COVID-19 vaccination. As DNA, the CDR3 is TGTGCCAGTAGTAACACAGGGGAGAACACTGAAGCTTTCTTT. This encodes CASSNTGENTEAFF.